What follows are 23 T cell receptor beta chains derived from one specimen sequenced in a study of cytomegalovirus exposure and HLA in healthy donors. In the PCR, 60 Vbeta and 13 Jbeta primers were used. Measured with immunoSEQ multiplex PCR; TCRdb has only the in-frame clones, and not every one. The data contain 150,000 to 200,000 clones, 80% to 85% of them singletons. Sequencing used PBMCs. Every receptor here comes from a man between 45 and 60 years old in good health and CMV-seropositive.

V gene TRBV28 combines with J gene TRBJ1-2; weak D call: TRBD1 (6 bases). The CDR3 length is 15 residues. In germline, CDR1 is MDHEN, CDR2 SYDVKM. Trimming removed 4 bases at V and 6 bases at J, with 18 bases between. The CDR3 sequence: CASSYVDSRSNGYTF. The CDR3 region has the DNA TGTGCCAGCAGTTACGTGGACAGTAGAAGTAATGGCTACACCTTC.

The chain carries TRBV7-9 and TRBJ1-5, with 10 bases identical to TRBD1. The CDR3 spans 17 residues. V trimming: 8 bases; J trimming: 2 bases; junction bases outside the gene matches: 12. CDR1 is SEHNR and CDR2 is FQNEAQ in the germline V gene (reference sequence). The CDR3 region has the DNA TGTGCCAGCTCGACGGGGAGCGGGACAGGGGGCAATCAGCCCCAGCATTTT. Protein: CASSTGSGTGGNQPQHF. Variable domain in full (rest from reference TRBV7-9 and TRBJ1-5): DTGVSQNPRHKITKRGQNVTFRCDPISEHNRLYWYRQTLGQGPEFLTYFQNEAQLEKSRLLSDRFSAERPKGSFSTLEIQRTEQGDSAMYLCASSTGSGTGGNQPQHFGDGTRLSIL.

The rearrangement links TRBV5-1 to TRBJ2-7, with TRBD2 identical over 13 bases. The germline gives CDR1 SGHRS, CDR2 YFSETQ. The V gene end was trimmed by 4 bases and the J gene end by 4 bases; junction bases not matched to a gene: 14. This CDR3 contains 18 residues. The CDR3 DNA reads as TGCGCCAGCAGCGCAATACCACAAGGGACTAGCGGGGCTTACGAGCAGTACTTC. Amino acids: CASSAIPQGTSGAYEQYF. Using reference TRBV5-1 and TRBJ2-7 for the parts outside the CDR3, the full variable domain is KAGVTQTPRYLIKTRGQQVTLSCSPISGHRSVSWYQQTPGQGLQFLFEYFSETQRNKGNFPGRFSGRQFSNSRSEMNVSTLELGDSALYLCASSAIPQGTSGAYEQYFGPGTRLTVT.

The J gene is TRBJ2-3, the V gene TRBV6-1, with 9 bases aligning to TRBD2. Germline V gene lookup returns CDR1 MNHNS and CDR2 SASEGT. The CDR3 is 16 amino acids. Losses at the gene ends were 1 base for V and 2 bases for J; bases not matched to a gene: 4. Written as DNA, the CDR3 is TGTGCCAGCAGTGAAGTGGCGGGAGGGGTCACAGATACGCAGTATTTT. The encoded protein is CASSEVAGGVTDTQYF.

The rearrangement joins TRBV6-6 to TRBJ2-7; 7 bases align to TRBD1. The germline V gene has CDR1 MNHNY and CDR2 SVGAGI (reference sequence). The CDR3 is 14 residues long. V lost 6 bases and J lost 0; bases outside the gene matches: 5. The CDR3 bases are TGTGCCAGCAGCCCGGGACAGAACTCCTACGAGCAGTACTTC. As protein: CASSPGQNSYEQYF.

The chain recombines TRBV30 with TRBJ2-2; 7 nucleotides agree with TRBD1. J was trimmed by 7 bases and V by 5 bases; bases with no gene match: 13. Germline V gene data show CDR1 as GTSNPN and CDR2 as SVGIG (reference sequence). This CDR3 region has 15 residues. The CDR3 DNA is TGTGCCTGGGACTTAGGGCAGGGGGTTCACGGGGAGCTGTTTTTT. Encoded protein: CAWDLGQGVHGELFF. The full variable domain, rest sourced from reference TRBV30 and TRBJ2-2, is SQTIHQWPATLVQPVGSPLSLECTVEGTSNPNLYWYRQAAGRGLQLLFYSVGIGQISSEVPQNLSASRPQDRQFILSSKKLLLSDSGFYLCAWDLGQGVHGELFFGEGSRLTVL.

This clone was seen only a few times. The chain combines TRBV13 with TRBJ2-4; a possible D gene is TRBD2 (5 bases). In germline, CDR1 is PRHDT, CDR2 FYEKMQ (reference sequence). Trimming pared 6 bases from V and 6 bases from J, leaving 9 bases between. The CDR3 covers 12 residues. As DNA, the CDR3 is TGTGCCAGCAGTCCGGGAAGAAACATTCAGTACTTC. Translated, it gives CASSPGRNIQYF.

The V call is TRBV5-4, the J call TRBJ2-3; 10 bases map to TRBD2. This CDR3 has 15 amino acids. In germline, CDR1 is SGHNT, CDR2 YYREEE (reference sequence). V was pared by 3 bases and J by 0 bases, with 1 base of the junction left unmatched. CDR3 DNA sequence: TGTGCCAGCAGCTCAGCGGGGGGGAGCACAGATACGCAGTATTTT. The encoded protein is CASSSAGGSTDTQYF.

V is TRBV30 and J is TRBJ1-2; D is uncertain. V lost 2 bases and J 4 bases, leaving 11 bases between the germline ends. The CDR3 contains 13 residues. Germline lookup yields CDR1 GTSNPN and CDR2 SVGIG (reference sequence). This CDR3 reads CAWSLPLGYGYTF. The CDR3 DNA reads as TGTGCCTGGAGTCTGCCCCTCGGCTATGGCTACACCTTC.

Only a few counts were recorded for this clone. The chain has TRBV4-3 and TRBJ1-1; D not certain. Germline-derived CDR1 and CDR2 are LGHNA and YSLEER. The CDR3 is made up of 14 amino acids. Trimming pared 3 bases from V and 1 base from J, leaving 9 bases between. This CDR3 is CASSHRRGNTEAFF. The CDR3 nucleotides read TGCGCCAGCAGCCATCGACGGGGGAACACTGAAGCTTTCTTT.

This sequence joins TRBV4-1 and TRBJ2-5, with 16 bases matching TRBD2. V shed 4 bases and J 5 bases; nucleotides not matched to a gene: 4. CDR1 MGHRA and CDR2 YSYEKL come from the germline V gene. The CDR3 spans 16 residues. The CDR3 sequence: CASSPGLAGGLETQYF. CDR3 nucleotide sequence: TGCGCCAGCAGCCCGGGACTAGCGGGAGGGCTGGAGACCCAGTACTTC.

The V call is TRBV5-1, the J call TRBJ1-4; 9 nucleotides line up with TRBD1. Germline V gene data show CDR1 as SGHRS and CDR2 as YFSETQ. After removal of 5 bases from V and 8 bases from J, the junction contained 4 bases not matched to a gene. The CDR3 loop spans 13 amino acids. The CDR3 DNA is TGCGCCAGCAGGGGACAGGGTGGAGAAAAACTGTTTTTT. This translates into CASRGQGGEKLFF.

V gene TRBV27 combines with J gene TRBJ2-1; 9 nucleotides agree with TRBD2. The CDR3 spans 16 residues. Germline values: CDR1 MNHEY, CDR2 SMNVEV (reference sequence). Germline trimming cut 5 bases from V and 0 bases from J; bases unmatched to any gene: 5. In nucleotides, the CDR3 is TGTGCCAGCAGTGGGAGACTAGCGGTCTCCTACAATGAGCAGTTCTTC. Protein: CASSGRLAVSYNEQFF.

This clone was recorded once. This sequence joins TRBV28 and TRBJ1-2, with 10 positions matching TRBD1. Germline-derived CDR1 and CDR2 are MDHEN and SYDVKM. The CDR3 is made up of 14 amino acids. Trimming removed 3 bases from V and 7 bases from J; junction bases left unmatched: 5. The CDR3 loop reads CASSFFWTGGGYTF. The CDR3 region has the DNA TGTGCCAGCAGTTTTTTCTGGACAGGGGGTGGCTACACCTTC.

The genes are TRBV2 and TRBJ2-7, with 10 bases identical to TRBD1. The CDR3 has 14 amino acids. CDR1 and CDR2 (germline): SNHLY, FYNNEI. J gave up 6 bases and V 6 bases, and 8 bases lay outside the gene matches. The CDR3 nucleotides are TGTGCCAGCAGAACCGGGACAGGGGCTCGCGAGCAGTACTTC. This codes for CASRTGTGAREQYF.

The chain recombines TRBV9 with TRBJ2-2; D is perhaps TRBD2 (5 bases). The germline V and J ends were trimmed by 4 bases and 2 bases, with 12 bases remaining between them. Germline V gives CDR1 SGDLS, CDR2 YYNGEE. The CDR3 is 15 amino acids. CDR3 residues: CASSLRDYNTGELFF. Here the CDR3 DNA reads TGTGCCAGCAGCCTACGCGACTACAACACCGGGGAGCTGTTTTTT.

As for this clone: The identical CDR3 is also encoded by other nucleotide sequences in the sample. The V call is TRBV5-4, the J call TRBJ1-5; TRBD1 might be the D (6 bases). The length of the CDR3 is 15 residues. Germline V CDR1 and CDR2: SGHNT, YYREEE (reference sequence). V was trimmed by 4 bases and J by 2 bases, leaving 13 bases between them. Written as DNA, the CDR3 is TGTGCCAGCAGCCGAGGGGGAAAGGGCAATCAGCCCCAGCATTTT. It encodes CASSRGGKGNQPQHF.

The chain recombines TRBV9 with TRBJ2-1, with 9 bases aligning to TRBD2. Germline CDR1 SGDLS, CDR2 YYNGEE. The V segment lost 6 bases and the J segment 8 bases; nucleotides outside the gene matches: 6. The CDR3 is made up of 13 amino acids. Written as DNA, the CDR3 is TGTGCCAGCACCGGGACTAGCCTCGATGAGCAGTTCTTC. This gives the protein CASTGTSLDEQFF.

This clone was observed a handful of times. V usage is TRBV15 and J usage is TRBJ1-5; no definite D call. The CDR3 spans 14 residues. With 1 base removed from V and 3 bases from J, the gap between germline ends came to 7 bases. Germline CDR1 is LNHNV and CDR2 is YYDKDF (reference sequence). CDR3 loop: CATSRGIINQPQHF. The CDR3 DNA reads as TGTGCCACCAGCAGAGGTATTATCAATCAGCCCCAGCATTTT.

CDR3 amino acids: CASSEQGALEQYF. The CDR3, as DNA: TGTGCCAGCAGTGAACAGGGGGCGCTCGAGCAGTACTTC. V is TRBV6-1 and J is TRBJ2-7; 8 bases match TRBD1. The CDR3 is 13 residues long. With V trimmed by 2 bases and J by 6 bases, 3 bases remained unmatched. The germline V gene has CDR1 MNHNS and CDR2 SASEGT.

The sample holds one count of this clone. The chain carries TRBV19 and TRBJ2-3; TRBD2 matches 11 bases. The CDR3 is 15 residues long. V lost 6 bases, J lost 4 bases, and 6 bases stayed unmatched. Germline loops: CDR1 LNHDA, CDR2 SQIVND (reference sequence). CDR3 bases: TGTGCCAGTAGACTAGCGGGGGTTGGCGCAGATACGCAGTATTTT. It translates to CASRLAGVGADTQYF.

In its sample, this clone was seen once. The V gene is TRBV9, the J gene TRBJ2-5; the match to TRBD2 covers 9 bases. The ends lost 4 bases at V and 2 bases at J; junction bases unmatched: 6. The CDR3 contains 15 residues. Germline CDR1 is SGDLS and CDR2 is YYNGEE. The CDR3 nucleotides read TGTGCCAGCAGCCCGAGCGGGGGGCCGCAAGAGACCCAGTACTTC. This encodes CASSPSGGPQETQYF.

The V gene is TRBV14, the J gene TRBJ1-1; TRBD1 is a possible D gene (6 bases). This CDR3 contains 14 residues. The V and J ends lost 3 bases and 5 bases respectively, with 13 bases between them. Per germline, CDR1 SGHDN and CDR2 FVKESK. The CDR3 protein is CASSHRGRRTEAFF. CDR3 coding DNA: TGTGCCAGCAGCCACAGGGGAAGAAGGACTGAAGCTTTCTTT. The full variable domain, rest sourced from reference TRBV14 and TRBJ1-1, is EAGVTQFPSHSVIEKGQTVTLRCDPISGHDNLYWYRRVMGKEIKFLLHFVKESKQDESGMPNNRFLAERTGGTYSTLKVQPAELEDSGVYFCASSHRGRRTEAFFGQGTRLTVV.